These 29 T cell receptor beta chains were all obtained from the same sample, sequenced in a study of blood T cell repertoires in COVID-19. Clones were read by immunoSEQ multiplex PCR, and TCRdb kept only the in-frame ones, dropping some. The sample consists of about 270,000 clones, around 90% of them appearing once. Sequenced material: PBMCs or T cells enriched from blood (not recorded which). The receptors shown here come from a middle-aged man who had been exposed to COVID-19.

The chain couples TRBV5-4 to TRBJ2-7, with TRBD2 identical over 14 bases. The CDR3 sequence is 16 residues long. Trimming at V came to 4 bases and at J to 4 bases, leaving 7 bases not matched to a gene. Germline-derived CDR1 and CDR2 are SGHNT and YYREEE (reference sequence). The CDR3 DNA reads TGTGCCAGCAGCCGCGGGACTAGCGGGAGCCTTTACGAGCAGTACTTC. This gives the protein CASSRGTSGSLYEQYF. The full variable domain, its missing parts supplied by reference TRBV5-4 and TRBJ2-7, is ETGVTQSPTHLIKTRGQQVTLRCSSQSGHNTVSWYQQALGQGPQFIFQYYREEENGRGNFPPRFSGLQFPNYSSELNVNALELDDSALYLCASSRGTSGSLYEQYFGPGTRLTVT.

As concerns this clone: The junction shows a germline mismatch at one end, possibly a read error. The chain carries TRBV19 and TRBJ1-1; D not certain. Germline assignment: CDR1 LNHDA and CDR2 SQIVND (reference sequence). The CDR3 totals 11 residues. The CDR3 loop is CASRHNLGLLF. The CDR3 bases are TGTGCCAGTAGGCATAACCTCGGTCTACTCTTT.

The gene calls are TRBV19 and TRBJ2-7; 8 positions match TRBD2. The CDR3 has 16 residues. CDR1 LNHDA and CDR2 SQIVND come from the germline V gene (reference sequence). The V segment lost 2 bases and the J segment 4 bases; nucleotides outside the gene matches: 10. The CDR3 sequence: CASSISFGRATYEQYF. The CDR3 region has the DNA TGTGCCAGTAGTATAAGTTTCGGGAGGGCCACGTACGAGCAGTACTTC.

This chain connects TRBV12-3 or TRBV12-4 to TRBJ2-7, with D perhaps matching TRBD2 (5 bases). The CDR3 extends over 12 amino acids. V lost 1 base to trimming and J lost 5 bases, with 6 bases between them. In nucleotides, the CDR3 is TGTGCCAGCAGTTTAGGCGGGCACGAGCAGTACTTC. This translates into CASSLGGHEQYF.

The chain joins TRBV29-1 to TRBJ2-1; 7 nucleotides agree with TRBD2. The length of the CDR3 is 17 residues. Germline CDR1 reads SQVTM; CDR2 reads ANQGSEA. Trimming removed 3 bases from V and 1 base from J; junction bases left unmatched: 12. CDR3 loop: CSVDGEGSLISYNEQFF. The CDR3 nucleotides read TGCAGCGTTGACGGGGAGGGAAGCCTGATATCCTACAATGAGCAGTTCTTC.

This chain connects TRBV6-2 or TRBV6-3 to TRBJ1-5; D is unresolved. V lost 2 bases to trimming and J lost 2 bases, with 7 bases between them. Germline V gene data show CDR1 as MNHEY and CDR2 as SVGEGT. This CDR3 has 14 amino acids. The CDR3 loop reads CASSYVRGNQPQHF. The CDR3 nucleotides are TGTGCCAGCAGTTACGTCCGGGGCAATCAGCCCCAGCATTTT.

The V call is TRBV6-4, the J call TRBJ1-2; possibly TRBD1 for D (6 bases). From germline, CDR1 is MRHNA and CDR2 SNTAGT. V was cut by 3 bases and J by 8 bases, with 16 bases left in between. The CDR3 totals 14 residues. CDR3 sequence reads: CASSEGPQTGGYTF. CDR3 coding DNA: TGTGCCAGCAGTGAGGGCCCACAAACAGGGGGCTACACCTTC.

The V call is TRBV7-2, the J call TRBJ1-2, with no clear D. V was pared by 5 bases and J by 4 bases, with 11 bases between. The CDR3 contains 13 residues. Germline loops: CDR1 SGHTA, CDR2 FQGNSA. The chain's CDR3 is CASSPTISYGYTF. The DNA of the CDR3 is TGTGCCAGCAGCCCTACCATTAGCTATGGCTACACCTTC.

This rearrangement joins TRBV5-1 to TRBJ1-3; 7 bases fit TRBD1. The V segment lost 4 bases and the J segment 4 bases; nucleotides outside the gene matches: 8. The CDR3 length is 15 residues. Germline V lookup: CDR1 SGHRS, CDR2 YFSETQ. The CDR3: CASSIGQAAGNTIYF. The CDR3 nucleotides are TGCGCCAGCAGCATCGGACAGGCCGCGGGAAACACCATATATTTT.

This clone was recorded once. The chain joins TRBV28 to TRBJ2-3; 7 bases fit TRBD2. The junction had 17 bases not matched to a gene; V was cut back by 8 bases and J by 0 bases. This CDR3 region has 18 residues. Germline CDR1 reads MDHEN; CDR2 reads SYDVKM. CDR3 protein: CASWGGRLRAVSTDTQYF. CDR3 bases: TGTGCCAGCTGGGGGGGACGATTGCGAGCGGTTAGCACAGATACGCAGTATTTT. The variable domain in full, with the rest retrieved from reference TRBV28 and TRBJ2-3, is DVKVTQSSRYLVKRTGEKVFLECVQDMDHENMFWYRQDPGLGLRLIYFSYDVKMKEKGDIPEGYSVSREKKERFSLILESASTNQTSMYLCASWGGRLRAVSTDTQYFGPGTRLTVL.

The chain combines TRBV4-1 with TRBJ2-1; 13 nucleotides agree with TRBD2. Trimming cost V 2 bases and J 7 bases; bases outside gene matches: 5. The CDR3 contains 16 residues. The V gene's germline CDR1 is MGHRA and CDR2 YSYEKL. CDR3 protein: CASSQPTSGRQNEQFF. The CDR3 DNA reads as TGCGCCAGCAGCCAACCGACTAGCGGGAGGCAAAATGAGCAGTTCTTC.

The chain recombines TRBV11-3 with TRBJ1-1; D possibly corresponds to TRBD1 (6 bases). The CDR3 runs 14 residues. V was shortened by 5 bases and J by 11 bases, with 21 bases between the two germline ends. Germline CDR1 is SGHNT and CDR2 is YENEEA. CDR3 nucleotide sequence: TGTGCCAGCAGCGTTAGGGGCACAGGGTCTGGCGCTTTCTTT. It encodes CASSVRGTGSGAFF.

V and J are TRBV30 and TRBJ2-3, with D perhaps matching TRBD2 (5 bases). The germline gives CDR1 GTSNPN, CDR2 SVGIG (reference sequence). The CDR3 has 11 amino acids. V lost 1 base and J lost 6, with 5 bases in between. CDR3 bases: TGTGCCTGGAGTGAGCGGGATACGCAGTATTTT. Protein product: CAWSERDTQYF.

The genes are TRBV11-2 and TRBJ2-2; the D gene is possibly TRBD2 (5 bases). The CDR3 has 14 residues. V was trimmed by 6 bases and J by 1 base, leaving 9 bases between them. The germline CDR1 and CDR2 sequences are SGHAT and FQNNGV. CDR3 sequence reads: CASRAGWNTGELFF. As DNA, the CDR3 is TGTGCCAGCAGGGCGGGTTGGAACACCGGGGAGCTGTTTTTT.

The rearrangement uses TRBV27 and TRBJ2-2, with TRBD2 identical over 11 bases. The CDR3 is 19 residues long. Germline CDR1 reads MNHEY; CDR2 reads SMNVEV (reference sequence). Trimming took 6 bases from V and 1 from J; bases not matched to a gene: 13. CDR3 DNA: TGTGCCAGCAGACAGGGGTTTAGCGGGAGGGCCATGAACACCGGGGAGCTGTTTTTT. As protein: CASRQGFSGRAMNTGELFF.

V is TRBV7-9 and J is TRBJ1-5; TRBD1 matches 10 bases. With 1 base clipped from V and 4 bases from J, the junction kept 1 base outside the gene matches. CDR3 length equals 15 residues. Germline-derived CDR1 and CDR2 are SEHNR and FQNEAQ (reference sequence). CDR3 bases: TGTGCCAGCAGCTTAGGGGGACAGGGGAATCAGCCCCAGCATTTT. This codes for CASSLGGQGNQPQHF.

The CDR3 loop is CASSLLPGQGSNTEAFF. CDR3 bases: TGTGCCAGCAGTTTACTACCGGGACAGGGGTCGAACACTGAAGCTTTCTTT. This chain connects TRBV28 to TRBJ1-1, with 10 bases matching TRBD1. V lost 2 bases and J lost 1; bases outside the gene matches: 7. The CDR3 length is 17 residues. Germline V lookup: CDR1 MDHEN, CDR2 SYDVKM. The entire variable domain, with the rest obtained from reference TRBV28 and TRBJ1-1, is as follows: DVKVTQSSRYLVKRTGEKVFLECVQDMDHENMFWYRQDPGLGLRLIYFSYDVKMKEKGDIPEGYSVSREKKERFSLILESASTNQTSMYLCASSLLPGQGSNTEAFFGQGTRLTVV.

The chain links TRBV28 to TRBJ2-2, with D possibly matching TRBD1 (6 bases). The germline CDR1 and CDR2 sequences are MDHEN and SYDVKM. The germline V and J ends were trimmed by 2 bases and 5 bases, with 12 bases remaining between them. This CDR3 is built from 15 residues. The CDR3 here is CASSLGRGWTGELFF. The CDR3, as DNA: TGTGCCAGCAGTTTAGGCAGGGGATGGACCGGGGAGCTGTTTTTT.

This clone was counted between two and nine times. The chain has TRBV11-3 and TRBJ2-2, with unresolved D. The length of the CDR3 is 15 residues. Germline V gene lookup returns CDR1 SGHNT and CDR2 YENEEA. Between the trimmed V and J ends, which lost 5 bases and 0 bases, there was a span of 10 bases. CDR3 amino acids: CASSPTRANTGELFF. The CDR3 region has the DNA TGTGCCAGCAGCCCCACCCGGGCGAACACCGGGGAGCTGTTTTTT.

The sample holds a few counts of this clone. This chain connects TRBV27 to TRBJ2-1; D not resolved. Germline V CDR1 and CDR2: MNHEY, SMNVEV (reference sequence). The CDR3 runs to 12 residues. V gave up 4 bases and J gave up 6 bases, with 7 bases separating them. CDR3 DNA: TGTGCCAGCAGTTCCGGTATCAATGAGCAGTTCTTC. The encoded protein is CASSSGINEQFF.

The chain recombines TRBV19 with TRBJ1-2, with D tentatively TRBD1 (5 bases). The CDR3 totals 16 residues. V gave up 1 base and J gave up 0 bases, with 12 bases separating them. Germline assignment: CDR1 LNHDA and CDR2 SQIVND (reference sequence). CDR3 region: CASSIGYRRPNYGYTF. CDR3 coding DNA: TGTGCCAGTAGTATAGGGTACAGGAGACCTAACTATGGCTACACCTTC.

The gene calls are TRBV9 and TRBJ2-5; 13 bases line up with TRBD2. Unmatched junction bases numbered 8, after V lost 4 bases and J lost 5 bases. Germline V gives CDR1 SGDLS, CDR2 YYNGEE. CDR3 size: 16 residues. The CDR3 coding sequence is TGTGCCAGCAGCCTAGGGACTAGCGGGAAGTCTGAGACCCAGTACTTC. This gives the protein CASSLGTSGKSETQYF.

The chain employs TRBV10-3 and TRBJ1-6, with 10 bases that match TRBD1. Germline V gene data show CDR1 as ENHRY and CDR2 as SYGVKD. J gave up 9 bases and V 1 base, and 3 bases lay outside the gene matches. The CDR3 spans 15 residues. The CDR3 DNA sequence: TGTGCCATCAGTGAGTTGACAGGGGGCGGTTCACCCCTCCACTTT. This sequence encodes CAISELTGGGSPLHF.

The V gene is TRBV5-1, the J gene TRBJ2-2; weak D call: TRBD2 (5 bases). Germline lookup yields CDR1 SGHRS and CDR2 YFSETQ. Trimming shortened V by 2 bases and J by 2 bases, and 19 bases separated the two germline ends. The CDR3 contains 18 residues. The CDR3 is CASSFALMGSLNTGELFF. CDR3 DNA: TGCGCCAGCAGCTTCGCCTTAATGGGGAGTTTAAACACCGGGGAGCTGTTTTTT.

The chain links TRBV6-5 to TRBJ2-7, with D possibly being TRBD2 (5 bases). Germline loops: CDR1 MNHEY, CDR2 SVGAGI. Trimming pared 2 bases from V and 2 bases from J, leaving 7 bases between. This CDR3 has 13 residues. The CDR3 reads CASSYREAYEQYF. CDR3 bases: TGTGCCAGCAGTTACCGGGAAGCCTACGAGCAGTACTTC.

This clone was counted a single time. The rearrangement uses TRBV19 and TRBJ1-5, with unresolved D. Trimming pared 8 bases from V and 4 bases from J, leaving 12 bases between. Germline V gives CDR1 LNHDA, CDR2 SQIVND (reference sequence). The CDR3 has 13 residues. This CDR3 reads CASGVTSNQPQHF. CDR3 in DNA: TGTGCCAGTGGAGTCACGTCGAATCAGCCCCAGCATTTT.

The chain combines TRBV5-1 with TRBJ2-1, with a weak D call TRBD1 (5 bases). CDR3 length: 12 residues. Germline assignment: CDR1 SGHRS and CDR2 YFSETQ. Trimming stripped 1 base from V and 10 bases from J, with 9 bases between. The CDR3 is CASSLQGPEQFF. CDR3 DNA: TGCGCCAGCAGCTTGCAGGGCCCCGAGCAGTTCTTC.

This CDR3 reads CASSLRTGQAAFNTGELFF. The DNA for the CDR3 is TGTGCCAGTAGTCTCAGGACGGGACAGGCCGCTTTCAACACCGGGGAGCTGTTTTTT. The rearrangement uses TRBV19 and TRBJ2-2; 8 positions agree with TRBD1. Germline loops: CDR1 LNHDA, CDR2 SQIVND (reference sequence). With V trimmed by 5 bases and J by 2 bases, 16 bases remained unmatched. The CDR3 contains 19 residues.

The V gene is TRBV24-1, the J gene TRBJ1-5, with D perhaps TRBD1 (6 bases). This CDR3 is built from 15 residues. V dropped 3 bases and J dropped 0 bases, with 8 bases sitting between them. The germline gives CDR1 KGHDR, CDR2 SFDVKD. The CDR3 coding sequence is TGTGCCACCAGTGATGAGGACAGTAGCAATCAGCCCCAGCATTTT. Translating it yields CATSDEDSSNQPQHF.